This TCR beta chain was sequenced for a study of shared clonotypes between healthy human individuals. Findings and limits, study-wide: A reduction in generation probabilities was seen for non-shared clonotypes relative to those shared by all four donors. A limitation of the genetic and exposure-history diversity represented arose from few donors.

Researchers divided each subset's genomic DNA evenly across several immunoSEQ plates. Using approximately 200 ng DNA, approximately 30,000 T cell genomes, the sorted-subset replicate PCRs were run. Assay used: immunoSEQ multiplex PCR; TCRdb lists only in-frame clones, some missing. Among about 2.4 million clones, roughly 93% were seen once, and the ten largest hold around 0.4%. A note on this clone: Its specificity is unknown.

The V gene's germline CDR1 is SGHTA and CDR2 FQGNSA. The CDR3 loop spans 15 amino acids. Trimming removed 4 bases at V and 4 bases at J, with 14 bases between. The rearrangement links TRBV7-2 to TRBJ1-5; a weak D match, TRBD1 (5 bases). Sequenced sample: naive CD4+ T cells from PBMCs. Subset given: CD45RA+ positively selected. The receptor was isolated from a man aged 18 to 29 in good health. Some clones in this sample may be carry-over from other donors' samples. The DNA of the CDR3 is TGTGCCAGCAGCTCCCGGGGCGGAGAAAATCAGCCCCAGCATTTT. This codes for CASSSRGGENQPQHF.